This T cell receptor (beta chain) was obtained from a study of immune cell composition in non-small cell lung cancer. As for the study in general: Histologic subtype was mainly adenocarcinoma or squamous cell carcinoma.

Measured with immunoSEQ multiplex PCR; TCRdb has only the in-frame clones, and not every one. The sample lists 9,500 to 10,000 clones; 60% to 70% were seen once. A note on this clone: Its antigen is unidentified.

J was trimmed by 3 bases and V by 6 bases; bases with no gene match: 12. This CDR3 is built from 16 residues. Per the germline V gene, CDR1 is MDHEN and CDR2 is SYDVKM. Notes on the study in general: Shared sequences between tumour-reactive and dominant in vivo clones were not proven. Tumour TCR-beta clonality was not significantly tied to smoking pack-years. Lung squamous cell carcinoma tumours had significantly higher top 10 clone scores and productive clonality than lung adenocarcinoma.

The V gene is TRBV28, the J gene TRBJ2-7; TRBD2 matches 9 bases. This receptor was taken from a human donor with non-small cell lung cancer. Sequencing input: lung tumor tissue. CDR3 loop: CASSSTVAGALYEQYF. The CDR3 nucleotides read TGTGCCAGCAGCTCAACGGTAGCGGGGGCCCTCTACGAGCAGTACTTC.